The entry that follows covers one T cell receptor beta chain sequence. The antigen remains unidentified. This sample was included in a study of cytomegalovirus exposure and HLA in healthy donors. Healthy bone marrow donors made up the donor group. The study, taken as a whole, reports: TCR beta chain V- and J-gene trimming was linked, in a later analysis, to a missense variant in DCLRE1C.

The PCR contained 60 Vbeta and 13 Jbeta primers. Libraries were prepared by immunoSEQ multiplex PCR; TCRdb keeps only in-frame clonotypes and omits some of them. The data show some 220,000 clones, more than 75% seen once. V was shortened by 6 bases and J by 0 bases, with 8 bases between the two germline ends. Germline assignment: CDR1 MNHEY and CDR2 SVGAGI. CDR3 length: 13 residues. The clonotype comes from a girl aged 2-10 years in good health and CMV-seronegative. Specimen: PBMCs. The chain has TRBV6-5 and TRBJ1-1; D may be TRBD1 (6 bases). CDR3 sequence reads: CASRDSLNTEAFF. The CDR3 nucleotides read TGTGCCAGCAGGGACAGTTTGAACACTGAAGCTTTCTTT.